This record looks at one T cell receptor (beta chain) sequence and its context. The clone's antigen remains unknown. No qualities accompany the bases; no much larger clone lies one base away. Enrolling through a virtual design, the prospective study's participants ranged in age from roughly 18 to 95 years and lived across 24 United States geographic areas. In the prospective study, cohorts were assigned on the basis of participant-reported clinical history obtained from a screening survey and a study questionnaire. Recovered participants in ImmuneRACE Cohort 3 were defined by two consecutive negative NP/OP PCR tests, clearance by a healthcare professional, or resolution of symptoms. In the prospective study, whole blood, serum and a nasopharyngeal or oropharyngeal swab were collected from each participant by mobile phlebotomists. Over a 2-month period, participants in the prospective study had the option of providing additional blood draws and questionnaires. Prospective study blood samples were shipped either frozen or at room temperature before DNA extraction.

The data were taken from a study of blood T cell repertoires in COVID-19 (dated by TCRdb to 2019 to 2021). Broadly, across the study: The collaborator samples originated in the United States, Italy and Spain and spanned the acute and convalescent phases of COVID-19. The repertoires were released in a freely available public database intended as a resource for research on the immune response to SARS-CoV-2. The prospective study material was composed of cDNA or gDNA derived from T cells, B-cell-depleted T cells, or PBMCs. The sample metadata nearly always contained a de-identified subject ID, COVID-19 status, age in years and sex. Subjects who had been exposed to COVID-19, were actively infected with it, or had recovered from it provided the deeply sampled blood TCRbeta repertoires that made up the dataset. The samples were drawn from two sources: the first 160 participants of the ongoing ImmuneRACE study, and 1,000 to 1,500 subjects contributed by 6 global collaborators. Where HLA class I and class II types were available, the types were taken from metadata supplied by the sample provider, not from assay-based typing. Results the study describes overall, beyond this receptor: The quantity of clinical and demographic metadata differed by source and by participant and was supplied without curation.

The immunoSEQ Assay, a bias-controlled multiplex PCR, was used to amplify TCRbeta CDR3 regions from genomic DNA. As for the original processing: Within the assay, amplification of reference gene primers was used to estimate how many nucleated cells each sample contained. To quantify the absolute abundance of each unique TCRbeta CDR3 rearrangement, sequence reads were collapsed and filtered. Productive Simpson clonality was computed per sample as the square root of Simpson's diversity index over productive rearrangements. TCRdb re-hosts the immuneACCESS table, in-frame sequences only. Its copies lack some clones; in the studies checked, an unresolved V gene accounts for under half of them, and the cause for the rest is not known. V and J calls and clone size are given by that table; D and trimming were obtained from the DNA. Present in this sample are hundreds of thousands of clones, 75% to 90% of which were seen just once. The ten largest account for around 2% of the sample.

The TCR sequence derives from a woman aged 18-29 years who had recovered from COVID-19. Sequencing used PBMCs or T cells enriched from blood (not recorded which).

DNA sequence: TGTGCCAGCAGCCAATTCACAGGGCCTGGAAACACCATATATTTT. Its protein is CASSQFTGPGNTIYF. The V gene is TRBV3-1 (or the pseudogene TRBV3-2) and the J gene is TRBJ1-3; the best D guess is TRBD1, with 6 bases matching. Including the terminal cysteine and phenylalanine, the CDR3 comprises 15 residues. Only the CDR3 DNA is retained, 45 bases long and in frame from the first base. Relative to germline, V is 2 bases shorter and J is 2 bases shorter, with 10 bases between their ends. Via the germline V gene (reference sequence), CDR1 is LGHDT and CDR2 YNNKEL.